This is a list of T cell receptor beta chains from one sample in a study of T cells expressing NK-cell markers. TCRdb re-called the 5' RACE reads, yielding one record per CDR3 amino acid sequence without DNA. The sample has around 140,000 distinct CDR3 sequences, and its top ten clones hold roughly 12%. Material: blood T cells: a sorted CD56 or NKG2C T cell subset, CD4+ or CD8+ T cells, or bulk PBMC T cells (not recorded which). The receptor set was obtained from a man between 18 and 35 years old in good health. CDR3s include the opening cysteine and the closing phenylalanine or tryptophan.

v_gene	j_gene	CDR3aa
TRBV12-3/TRBV12-4	TRBJ2-5	CASSSAGLGEETQYF
TRBV30	TRBJ2-3	CAWSVGSGDTQYF
TRBV28	TRBJ2-1	CASSLGQANEQFF
TRBV24-1	TRBJ2-1	CATSDPYYNEQFF
TRBV5-6	TRBJ2-7	CASSYGGSEQYF
TRBV5-6	TRBJ1-2	CASSLVGSTLTSRGYTF
TRBV12-3/TRBV12-4	TRBJ1-1	CASSLIYPGLTNTEAFF
TRBV7-9	TRBJ2-5	CASSSPGTSMETQYF
TRBV10-3	TRBJ2-3	CAIRGTGGPDTQYF
TRBV27	TRBJ1-5	CASSSRMGADQPQHF
TRBV12-3/TRBV12-4	TRBJ2-3	CASSRLADGTDTQYF
TRBV6-5	TRBJ1-5	CASSSGPGQPQHF